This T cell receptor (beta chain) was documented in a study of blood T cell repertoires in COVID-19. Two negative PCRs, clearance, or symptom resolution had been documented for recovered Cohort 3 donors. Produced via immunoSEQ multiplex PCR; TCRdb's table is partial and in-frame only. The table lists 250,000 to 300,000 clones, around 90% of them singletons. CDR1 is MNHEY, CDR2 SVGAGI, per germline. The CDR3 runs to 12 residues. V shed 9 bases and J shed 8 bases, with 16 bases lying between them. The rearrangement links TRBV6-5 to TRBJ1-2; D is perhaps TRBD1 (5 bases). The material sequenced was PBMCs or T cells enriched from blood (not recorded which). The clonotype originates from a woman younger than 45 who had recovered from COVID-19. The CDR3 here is CASTTRGLGYTF. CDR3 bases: TGTGCCAGTACAACCCGGGGACTCGGCTACACCTTC.